Listed here is a single T cell receptor (beta chain). Authors' processing steps: The authors estimated nucleated cell counts from reference gene primer amplification. Sequenced by immunoSEQ multiplex PCR; TCRdb stores in-frame clones only, minus some. V and J calls and clone size come straight from that table; D and trimming were deduced from the DNA. The table lists 410,000 or so clones, 75% to 90% of them singletons, with less than 2% in the top ten. These data are taken from a study of blood T cell repertoires in COVID-19. On the study more broadly: The United States, Italy and Spain supplied acute and convalescent COVID-19 samples.

Seattle enrolled patients during active infection and tracked them longitudinally. The germline CDR1 and CDR2 sequences are MNHEY and SMNVEV (reference sequence). Germline trimming cut 3 bases from V and 5 bases from J; bases unmatched to any gene: 10. CDR3 length: 15 amino acids. Input material: peripheral blood. The sequence derives from a woman between 40 and 55 years old with COVID-19, enrolled during active disease. The chain uses TRBV27 and TRBJ2-7, with TRBD1 matching over 7 bases. CDR3 protein: CASSFVRGQPDEQYF. CDR3 in DNA: TGTGCCAGCAGTTTCGTCCGGGGACAGCCGGACGAGCAGTACTTC.